A selection of T cell receptor beta chains follows, all from one sample in a study of response to subunit inactivated influenza vaccine. TCRdb recomputed calls from the RT-PCR reads with MiXCR, one row per CDR3 protein. Of about 190,000 distinct CDR3 sequences in the sample, roughly an eighth were seen once. Sequencing was performed on CD8+ T cells sorted from PBMCs, taken 4 to 6 days after vaccination. The receptors shown here come from a man in his forties or fifties who received an inactivated influenza vaccine. Each CDR3 is given with its conserved first and last residue. D genes are given only for firm matches. A row's size may be missing; if present it is once, few, many or a size class.

>TRBV4-1|few|TRBJ1-4|TRBD1
CASSQETGAASNEKLFF
TGCGCCAGCAGCCAAGAGACAGGGGCCGCCTCTAATGAAAAACTGTTTTTT
>TRBV11-2|few|TRBJ2-1|TRBD2
CASSLFGGLGKINEQFF
TGTGCCAGCAGCTTATTTGGAGGACTAGGGAAAATCAATGAGCAGTTCTTC
>TRBV5-1|few|TRBJ2-7|.
CASSLGQLGYEQYF
TGCGCCAGCAGCTTGGGTCAGCTTGGTTACGAGCAGTACTTC
>TRBV7-2|.|TRBJ2-1|TRBD2
CASSPLGLAGMFF
TGTGCCAGCAGCCCTCTAGGACTAGCGGGAATGTTCTTC
>TRBV7-8|few|TRBJ2-1|TRBD1
CASGRQGAYNEQFF
TGTGCCAGCGGGAGACAGGGGGCCTACAATGAGCAGTTCTTC
>TRBV24-1|.|TRBJ1-5|.
CATSDFQQCAQPQHF
TGTGCCACCAGTGATTTCCAACAGTGCGCTCAGCCCCAGCATTTT
>TRBV11-2|.|TRBJ2-1|.
CASSPIYGSGNEQFF
TGTGCCAGCAGCCCGATTTACGGGAGCGGTAATGAGCAGTTCTTC
>TRBV20-1|.|TRBJ2-3|.
CSRLPSTDTQYF
TGCAGTAGGCTCCCTAGCACAGATACGCAGTATTTT
>TRBV28|few|TRBJ2-5|.
CASSPTLGREETQYF
TGTGCCAGCAGTCCCACGCTGGGCAGGGAAGAGACCCAGTACTTC
>TRBV11-1|few|TRBJ2-2|TRBD2
CASSPGTSGGTNTGELFF
TGTGCCAGCAGCCCCGGGACTAGCGGGGGGACGAACACCGGGGAGCTGTTTTTT
>TRBV12-3/TRBV12-4|.|TRBJ1-4|TRBD1
CASSGKDRVFF
TGTGCCAGCAGCGGAAAGGACAGGGTGTTTTTT
>TRBV5-5|.|TRBJ2-2|TRBD1
CASSLWDRGLTGELFF
TGTGCCAGCAGCTTATGGGACAGGGGGTTGACCGGGGAGCTGTTTTTT
>TRBV7-9|few|TRBJ2-1|.
CASSLGRIAEQFF
TGTGCCAGCAGCTTGGGAAGGATCGCTGAGCAGTTCTTC
>TRBV12-3/TRBV12-4|.|TRBJ2-7|TRBD1
CASGQGAAEQYF
TGTGCCAGCGGACAGGGGGCTGCCGAGCAGTACTTC
>TRBV12-3/TRBV12-4|few|TRBJ1-1|TRBD1
CASSLSGGWTEAFF
TGTGCCAGCAGTTTATCAGGGGGCTGGACTGAAGCTTTCTTT
>TRBV12-3/TRBV12-4|many|TRBJ1-1|.
CASSWPGGPNTEAFF
TGTGCCAGCAGTTGGCCGGGGGGACCGAACACTGAAGCTTTCTTT
>TRBV6-2/TRBV6-3|.|TRBJ2-5|.
CASSYDLGFQETQYF
TGTGCCAGCAGTTACGATCTTGGGTTTCAAGAGACCCAGTACTTC
>TRBV10-3|.|TRBJ1-5|TRBD1
CAISDRGQVSNQPQHF
TGTGCCATCAGTGACCGAGGACAGGTTAGCAATCAGCCCCAGCATTTT
>TRBV5-1|few|TRBJ2-1|.
CASRPVVADTYNEQFF
TGCGCCAGCAGGCCAGTCGTCGCGGATACCTACAATGAGCAGTTCTTC
>TRBV20-1|many|TRBJ2-3|TRBD2
CSASKTSILTDTQYF
TGCAGTGCTAGCAAGACTAGCATCCTCACAGATACGCAGTATTTT
>TRBV6-2/TRBV6-3|many|TRBJ2-1|TRBD1
CASSYSGTGWNEQFF
TGTGCCAGCAGTTACTCGGGGACAGGGTGGAATGAGCAGTTCTTC
>TRBV12-3/TRBV12-4|many|TRBJ2-7|TRBD1
CASSRDSFSYEQYF
TGTGCCAGCAGCCGGGACAGTTTCTCCTACGAGCAGTACTTC
>TRBV4-1|few|TRBJ1-1|.
CASSPQESTEAFF
TGCGCCAGCAGCCCACAGGAGAGCACTGAAGCTTTCTTT
>TRBV13|.|TRBJ2-1|TRBD1
CASKYRDRDDSEQFF
TGTGCCAGCAAGTACCGGGACAGGGATGACAGTGAGCAGTTCTTC
>TRBV12-3/TRBV12-4|.|TRBJ2-3|.
CASSSEVGTDTQYF
TGTGCCAGCAGTTCGGAGGTTGGCACAGATACGCAGTATTTT
>TRBV6-5|.|TRBJ2-3|.
CASSYSVSIDTQYF
TGTGCCAGCAGTTACTCGGTCAGCATCGATACGCAGTATTTT
>TRBV5-1|few|TRBJ1-1|.
CASSLGVLTEAFF
TGCGCCAGCAGCTTAGGGGTACTCACTGAAGCTTTCTTT
>TRBV11-2|.|TRBJ2-7|TRBD1
CASSLGTGGTYEQYF
TGTGCCAGCAGCTTAGGGACAGGGGGAACCTACGAGCAGTACTTC
>TRBV5-5|few|TRBJ1-3|.
CASSLGPGNSGNTIYF
TGTGCCAGCAGCTTGGGACCGGGTAACTCTGGAAACACCATATATTTT
>TRBV12-3/TRBV12-4|few|TRBJ2-3|.
CASRETSTDTQYF
TGTGCCAGCAGGGAGACTAGCACAGATACGCAGTATTTT
>TRBV9|.|TRBJ2-3|TRBD2
CASSAGTSHTDTQYF
TGTGCCAGCAGCGCCGGGACTAGCCATACAGATACGCAGTATTTT
>TRBV6-2/TRBV6-3|.|TRBJ1-6|.
CASTLAGDGNNSPLHF
TGTGCCAGCACCCTTGCCGGAGACGGTAATAATTCACCCCTCCACTTT
>TRBV5-6|few|TRBJ2-2|.
CASSLLSGTDTTGELFF
TGTGCCAGCAGCTTGCTTTCCGGCACGGACACAACCGGGGAGCTGTTTTTT
>TRBV5-1|.|TRBJ2-2|TRBD2
CASSLGPGSSGGHNTGELFF
TGCGCCAGCAGCCTTGGGCCCGGGTCTAGCGGGGGCCACAACACCGGGGAGCTGTTTTTT
>TRBV28|.|TRBJ2-7|.
CASSPTTLGAVYEQYF
TGTGCCAGCAGTCCCACGACACTCGGGGCGGTTTACGAGCAGTACTTC
>TRBV12-3/TRBV12-4|.|TRBJ2-1|TRBD1
CASIGQGGYNEQFF
TGTGCCAGCATCGGACAGGGCGGCTACAATGAGCAGTTCTTC
>TRBV7-2|once|TRBJ2-3|TRBD2
CASSFALYAGGPLDTQYF
TGTGCCAGCAGTTTTGCGCTGTATGCGGGAGGGCCTCTGGATACGCAGTATTTT
>TRBV7-6|few|TRBJ2-3|.
CASSFDGGPTDTQYF
TGTGCCAGCAGCTTTGACGGGGGGCCCACAGATACGCAGTATTTT
>TRBV7-9|.|TRBJ2-7|.
CASSLVGQGFSYEQYF
TGTGCCAGCAGCTTAGTTGGGCAAGGATTTAGCTACGAGCAGTACTTC
>TRBV4-1|many|TRBJ2-7|TRBD2
CASSLSGGPSYEQYF
TGCGCCAGCAGCCTAAGCGGGGGTCCCTCCTACGAGCAGTACTTC
>TRBV7-2|few|TRBJ2-7|.
CASSLGIADHYEQYF
TGTGCCAGCAGCCTTGGGATAGCGGACCACTACGAGCAGTACTTC
>TRBV29-1|few|TRBJ2-3|TRBD2
CSVSTLVEVPSGGGTDTQYF
TGCAGCGTCTCTACTCTTGTGGAGGTCCCTAGCGGGGGCGGGACAGATACGCAGTATTTT
>TRBV12-3/TRBV12-4|many|TRBJ2-5|.
CASSLVGRETQYF
TGTGCCAGCAGTTTGGTGGGGCGAGAGACCCAGTACTTC